These 8 T cell receptor beta chains came from one sample sequenced in a study of cytomegalovirus exposure and HLA in healthy donors (TCRdb year 2017). The library was prepared using the immunoSEQ multiplex PCR assay. A mixture of 60 forward primers for TCR Vbeta segments and 13 reverse primers for TCR Jbeta segments was used in the multiplex PCR. This immuneACCESS table, as held by TCRdb, lists in-frame sequences with V and J called but not all clones. Of the missing ones, under half trace to an unresolved V gene in checked studies; the others have no known cause. A total of around 130,000 clones appear in this sample, roughly 84% of them only once. In total, the top ten clones hold about 2.7% of the sample. Specimen: PBMCs. These receptors were obtained from a woman aged 18-29 years in good health and CMV-seropositive.

V usage is TRBV7-8 and J usage is TRBJ2-5, with 11 nucleotides matching TRBD2. CDR3 length: 16 amino acids. Germline V gives CDR1 SGHVS, CDR2 FQNEAQ. Trimming cost V 1 base and J 7 bases; bases outside gene matches: 8. CDR3 sequence: CASSLVPSGGRGTQYF. The DNA of the CDR3 is TGTGCCAGCAGCTTAGTCCCTAGCGGGGGGCGGGGGACCCAGTACTTC. Combining the CDR3 with reference TRBV7-8 and TRBJ2-5 gives the whole variable domain GAGVSQSPRYKVAKRGQDVALRCDPISGHVSLFWYQQALGQGPEFLTYFQNEAQLDKSGLPSDRFFAERPEGSVSTLKIQRTQQEDSAVYLCASSLVPSGGRGTQYFGPGTRLLVL.

The chain uses TRBV5-1 and TRBJ1-4; the D is unclear. V was shortened by 4 bases and J by 4 bases, with 8 bases between the two germline ends. The CDR3 sequence is 13 residues long. CDR1 and CDR2 from the germline V gene are SGHRS and YFSETQ. DNA for the CDR3: TGCGCCAGCAGCCCGGTTGATAATGAAAAACTGTTTTTT. Translating it yields CASSPVDNEKLFF. The entire variable domain, with the rest obtained from reference TRBV5-1 and TRBJ1-4, is as follows: KAGVTQTPRYLIKTRGQQVTLSCSPISGHRSVSWYQQTPGQGLQFLFEYFSETQRNKGNFPGRFSGRQFSNSRSEMNVSTLELGDSALYLCASSPVDNEKLFFGSGTQLSVL.

Here the CDR3 DNA reads TGTGCCAGTAGTATCACAGGGGGCGGGAATCAGCCCCAGCATTTT. This translates into CASSITGGGNQPQHF. V is TRBV19 and J is TRBJ1-5, with 9 nucleotides matching TRBD1. CDR1 and CDR2 (germline): LNHDA, SQIVND (reference sequence). V gave up 3 bases and J gave up 4 bases; unmatched junction bases: 4. This CDR3 has 15 amino acids.

The chain is built from TRBV5-4 and TRBJ2-3; TRBD2 aligns across 8 bases. V shed 4 bases and J 0 bases; nucleotides not matched to a gene: 13. The CDR3 loop spans 18 amino acids. Germline CDR1 reads SGHNT; CDR2 reads YYREEE (reference sequence). CDR3 sequence: CASSASFGGGTSTDTQYF. DNA for the CDR3: TGTGCCAGCAGCGCGAGCTTTGGCGGGGGGACTAGCACAGATACGCAGTATTTT.

The rearrangement joins TRBV11-3 to TRBJ2-3, with 9 bases identical to TRBD2. V lost 6 bases and J lost 0; bases outside the gene matches: 4. The CDR3 sequence is 15 residues long. Germline V gene lookup returns CDR1 SGHNT and CDR2 YENEEA. The CDR3 DNA reads TGTGCCAGCAGGCCTAGCGGGGCTAGCACAGATACGCAGTATTTT. This gives the protein CASRPSGASTDTQYF.

This chain uses TRBV5-4 with TRBJ2-7; 7 nucleotides align to TRBD1. V was clipped by 3 bases and J by 4 bases; unmatched bases: 7. The CDR3 is 14 residues long. Germline V gene sequence: CDR1 SGHNT, CDR2 YYREEE (reference sequence). The DNA of the CDR3 is TGTGCCAGCAGCTCAGCGACAGGGTTATACGAGCAGTACTTC. It is translated as CASSSATGLYEQYF.

CDR3 bases: TGCGCCAGCAGCCAGGCCCCATACACAGATACGCAGTATTTT. Translation: CASSQAPYTDTQYF. The V call is TRBV5-1, the J call TRBJ2-3; D is uncertain. Germline CDR1 reads SGHRS; CDR2 reads YFSETQ. V was clipped by 4 bases and J by 2 bases, with 11 bases between them. The CDR3 is 14 amino acids. Full variable domain (outside the CDR3, taken from reference TRBV5-1 and TRBJ2-3): KAGVTQTPRYLIKTRGQQVTLSCSPISGHRSVSWYQQTPGQGLQFLFEYFSETQRNKGNFPGRFSGRQFSNSRSEMNVSTLELGDSALYLCASSQAPYTDTQYFGPGTRLTVL.

The rearrangement joins TRBV10-3 to TRBJ2-7, with 10 bases identical to TRBD1. Trimming cost V 4 bases and J 4 bases; bases outside gene matches: 7. In germline, CDR1 is ENHRY, CDR2 SYGVKD. This CDR3 comprises 15 residues. The CDR3 DNA reads TGTGCCATCAGTGGCCGGGACAGGGGCCCGTACGAGCAGTACTTC. Its protein product is CAISGRDRGPYEQYF.